What follows is one TCR beta chain and its context. The target antigen is unknown. This specimen belongs to a study of cytomegalovirus exposure and HLA in healthy donors. This CDR3 region has 15 residues. Looked up from germline, CDR1 is KGHSH and CDR2 is LQKENI. Trimming left V 2 bases short and J 10 bases short, with 20 bases between. Vbeta (60) and Jbeta (13) primers were used in the PCR. The data were produced by immunoSEQ multiplex PCR, yet TCRdb's version contains in-frame clones alone and is incomplete. The data hold approximately 64,000 clones, with about three quarters observed a single time. Study findings and constraints: Later analysis suggested most CMV-associated TCR beta chains were HLA-restricted.

Sequencing input: PBMCs. The origin of this receptor is a male donor in good health and CMV-seropositive. The V and J genes are TRBV18 and TRBJ1-1; D may be TRBD1 (6 bases). In DNA, the CDR3 is TGTGCCAGCTCACCAAGGGCGGTGGGCAGGGGTTCAGCTTTCTTT. It codes for CASSPRAVGRGSAFF.